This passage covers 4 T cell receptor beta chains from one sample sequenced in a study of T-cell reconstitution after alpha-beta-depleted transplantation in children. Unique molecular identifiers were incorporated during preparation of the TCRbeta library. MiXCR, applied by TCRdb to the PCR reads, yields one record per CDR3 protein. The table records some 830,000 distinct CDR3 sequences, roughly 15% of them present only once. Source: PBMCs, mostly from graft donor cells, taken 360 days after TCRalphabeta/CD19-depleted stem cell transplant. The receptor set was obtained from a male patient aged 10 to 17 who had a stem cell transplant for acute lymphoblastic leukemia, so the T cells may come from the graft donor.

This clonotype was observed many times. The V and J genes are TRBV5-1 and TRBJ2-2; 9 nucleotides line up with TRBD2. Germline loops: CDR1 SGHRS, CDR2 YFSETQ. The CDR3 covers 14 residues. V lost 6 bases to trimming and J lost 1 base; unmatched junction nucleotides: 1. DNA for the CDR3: TGCGCCAGCAAGACTAGCGGGAACACCGGGGAGCTGTTTTTT. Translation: CASKTSGNTGELFF. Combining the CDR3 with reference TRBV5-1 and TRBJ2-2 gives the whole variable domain KAGVTQTPRYLIKTRGQQVTLSCSPISGHRSVSWYQQTPGQGLQFLFEYFSETQRNKGNFPGRFSGRQFSNSRSEMNVSTLELGDSALYLCASKTSGNTGELFFGEGSRLTVL.

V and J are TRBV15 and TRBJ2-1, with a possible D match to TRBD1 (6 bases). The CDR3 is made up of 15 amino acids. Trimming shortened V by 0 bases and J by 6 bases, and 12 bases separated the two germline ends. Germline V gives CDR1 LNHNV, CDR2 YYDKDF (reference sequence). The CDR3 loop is CATSRDGTTGNEQFF. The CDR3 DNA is TGTGCCACCAGCAGAGACGGGACAACGGGCAATGAGCAGTTCTTC.

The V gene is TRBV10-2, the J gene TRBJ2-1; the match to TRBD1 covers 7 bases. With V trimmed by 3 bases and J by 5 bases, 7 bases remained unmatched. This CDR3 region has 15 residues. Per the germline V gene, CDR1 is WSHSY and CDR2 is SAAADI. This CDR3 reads CASSDRDRLHNEQFF. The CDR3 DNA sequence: TGCGCCAGCAGTGACCGGGACAGATTACACAATGAGCAGTTCTTC.

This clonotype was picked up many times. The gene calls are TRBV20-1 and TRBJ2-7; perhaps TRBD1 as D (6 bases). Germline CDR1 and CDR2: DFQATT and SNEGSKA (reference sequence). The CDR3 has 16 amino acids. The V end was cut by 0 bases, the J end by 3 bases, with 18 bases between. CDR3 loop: CSARDGVVQGDYEQYF. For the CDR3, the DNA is TGCAGTGCTAGAGATGGGGTTGTACAGGGAGACTACGAGCAGTACTTC.